These 3 T cell receptor beta chains were all obtained from the same sample, sequenced in a study of T and B cells in COVID-19 patients. TRB rearrangements were amplified by multiplex PCR with BIOMED2 TRB-A/B primers. TCRdb ran MiXCR on the multiplex PCR reads and lists one entry per CDR3 protein. The sample holds about 14,000 distinct CDR3 sequences, more than 25% seen once. Each TRB amplification used roughly 240-550 ng of genomic DNA from blood. The sample taken for sequencing was blood. These receptors were collected from a human donor who had recovered from COVID-19.

The rearrangement joins TRBV30 to TRBJ1-4; D remains ambiguous. V was cut by 0 bases and J by 3 bases, with 11 bases left in between. The CDR3 is made up of 15 amino acids. CDR1 and CDR2 (germline): GTSNPN, SVGIG (reference sequence). CDR3 loop: CAWSVRVPSNEKLFF. The DNA of the CDR3 is TGTGCCTGGAGTGTGAGGGTCCCCTCTAATGAAAAACTGTTTTTT.

V and J are TRBV5-1 and TRBJ1-2, with D possibly being TRBD1 (5 bases). The germline V and J ends were trimmed by 0 bases and 6 bases, with 12 bases remaining between them. CDR3 size: 14 residues. Germline V CDR1 and CDR2: SGHRS, YFSETQ. CDR3 DNA sequence: TGCGCCAGCAGCTTGGAGGGACTAACTCATGGCTACACCTTC. The encoded protein is CASSLEGLTHGYTF.

By frequency in the sample, this clonotype is medium-sized. This chain links TRBV19 with TRBJ2-1; TRBD2 aligns across 12 bases. Per germline, CDR1 LNHDA and CDR2 SQIVND (reference sequence). The CDR3 is 17 residues long. V lost 7 bases, J lost 5 bases, and 12 bases stayed unmatched. For the CDR3, the DNA is TGTGCCAGTACCCCTAGCGGGAGGGCCGACCCACACAATGAGCAGTTCTTC. It yields the protein CASTPSGRADPHNEQFF.